These T cell receptor beta chains were read from a single sample in a study of breast tumors, draining lymph nodes, adjacent tissues. MiXCR, applied by TCRdb to the multiplex PCR reads, yields one record per CDR3 protein. The data show around 66,000 distinct CDR3 sequences, 40% to 55% seen once. Sequenced input: breast tumor tissue. These receptor sequences come from a female donor with breast cancer. Some clones in this sample may be carry-over from other donors' samples. CDR3s include the opening cysteine and the closing phenylalanine or tryptophan. The D gene is left open where the match is weak. Size is omitted from some rows. Given values are once, few, many or a class for expanded clones.

cdr3_aa cdr3_nt v_call clone_size d_call j_call
CASSYETAQFF TGTGCCAGCAGTTACGAGACGGCTCAGTTCTTC TRBV6-2/TRBV6-3 many NA TRBJ2-1
CASSPGGGHQGTPYF TGTGCCAGCAGCCCTGGCGGGGGGCACCAAGGGACCCCGTACTTC TRBV9 once TRBD2 TRBJ2-5
CASSPPSGTANNEQFF TGTGCCAGCAGCCCACCCTCCGGGACGGCTAACAATGAGCAGTTCTTC TRBV7-9 many NA TRBJ2-1
CASSLRDRSNQPQHF TGTGCCAGCAGTTTGAGGGACAGGAGCAATCAGCCCCAGCATTTT TRBV12-3/TRBV12-4 many TRBD1 TRBJ1-5
CASGIYVGNEQFF TGTGCCAGTGGTATTTATGTCGGAAATGAGCAGTTCTTC TRBV19 many NA TRBJ2-1
CASSLKYRGLIHTGELFF TGTGCCAGCAGCTTAAAATACAGGGGACTTATTCACACCGGGGAGCTGTTTTTT TRBV7-9 many NA TRBJ2-2
CASSFGRGTGSVETQYF TGTGCCAGCAGTTTTGGTCGCGGGACAGGGTCCGTAGAGACCCAGTACTTC TRBV6-5 NA TRBD1 TRBJ2-5
CASSLHDGVLETQYF TGTGCCAGCAGCTTACATGACGGCGTTCTAGAGACCCAGTACTTC TRBV11-2 NA NA TRBJ2-5
CASSIGTSYEQFF TGTGCCAGTAGTATAGGTACCTCTTATGAGCAGTTCTTC TRBV19 many NA TRBJ2-1
CASSPNKVPPEAFF TGTGCCAGCAGCCCCAACAAGGTCCCTCCTGAAGCTTTCTTT TRBV6-2/TRBV6-3 NA NA TRBJ1-1
CSVTGQGRSLNTGELSW TGCAGCGTGACCGGACAGGGGCGCTCCCTGAACACCGGGGAGCTGTCTTGG TRBV29-1 NA TRBD1 TRBJ2-2
CASSRTGDMSYTF TGTGCCAGCAGTAGGACCGGGGATATGAGCTACACCTTC TRBV6-1 many NA TRBJ1-2
CASSMGQGLDNQPQHF TGTGCCAGTAGTATGGGTCAGGGGTTGGACAATCAGCCCCAGCATTTT TRBV19 many NA TRBJ1-5
CASSKTSGSSYNEQFF TGTGCCAGCAGCAAAACTAGCGGGAGCTCCTACAATGAGCAGTTCTTC TRBV2 NA TRBD2 TRBJ2-1
CSATGQLYGYTF TGCAGTGCTACCGGACAGCTTTATGGCTACACCTTC TRBV20-1 NA NA TRBJ1-2
CASSESERVTGELFF TGCGCCAGCAGTGAGTCTGAAAGGGTCACCGGGGAGCTGTTTTTT TRBV10-1 many NA TRBJ2-2
CASSERTEPYNEQFF TGTGCCAGCAGTGAAAGGACAGAGCCCTACAATGAGCAGTTCTTC TRBV6-1 many NA TRBJ2-1
CSAREPGRTSYEQYF TGCAGTGCTAGAGAGCCAGGACGCACCTCCTACGAGCAGTACTTC TRBV20-1 many NA TRBJ2-7
CASSFGGQDEHF TGTGCCAGCAGCTTCGGGGGCCAGGACGAGCATTTT TRBV7-2 NA NA TRBJ1-5
CASSLPLAGAFDTQYF TGTGCCAGCAGCTTGCCGCTAGCGGGAGCTTTTGATACGCAGTATTTT TRBV5-6 many TRBD2 TRBJ2-3
CASSLTALETQYF TGTGCCAGCAGCTTGACAGCGCTGGAGACCCAGTACTTC TRBV5-4 once NA TRBJ2-5
CASSPWGGTGVGYTF TGTGCCAGCAGCCCCTGGGGGGGGACAGGGGTCGGCTACACCTTC TRBV7-9 many TRBD1 TRBJ1-2
CATREGITDTQYF TGTGCCACCAGGGAGGGGATCACAGATACGCAGTATTTT TRBV24-1 NA NA TRBJ2-3
CASSRENYGYTF TGTGCCAGCAGCCGGGAGAACTATGGCTACACCTTC TRBV14 many NA TRBJ1-2
CSANDRVNEQYF TGCAGCGCGAATGACAGGGTCAACGAGCAGTACTTC TRBV29-1 NA TRBD1 TRBJ2-7
CASSLVFRWGETQYF TGTGCCAGCAGCTTAGTCTTTCGGTGGGGCGAGACCCAGTACTTC TRBV7-9 many NA TRBJ2-5
CASSPPETGELFF TGTGCCAGCTCACCACCGGAGACCGGGGAGCTGTTTTTT TRBV18 many NA TRBJ2-2
CATTEGNTQYF TGTGCCACCACGGAGGGGAATACGCAGTATTTT TRBV15 medium-sized NA TRBJ2-3
CSAREKFYEHF TGCAGTGCTAGAGAGAAATTCTACGAGCATTTT TRBV20-1 NA NA TRBJ1-5
CASGTGDQPQHF TGTGCCAGCGGGACAGGGGATCAGCCCCAGCATTTT TRBV5-6 NA TRBD1 TRBJ1-5
CASSPPTGGRGEQFF TGTGCCAGCTCACCACCGACAGGGGGCCGCGGTGAGCAGTTCTTC TRBV18 NA TRBD1 TRBJ2-1
CASGWVNADTQYF TGTGCCAGCGGGTGGGTTAACGCAGATACGCAGTATTTT TRBV27 many NA TRBJ2-3
CASSRRTSGGWYEQYF TGTGCCAGCAGCCGACGGACTAGCGGGGGGTGGTACGAGCAGTACTTC TRBV14 once TRBD2 TRBJ2-7
CASSRDRDNYGYTF TGTGCCAGCAGTAGAGACAGGGATAACTATGGCTACACCTTC TRBV6-1 many TRBD1 TRBJ1-2
CASSLLWGTGGRSEAFF TGTGCCAGCAGCTTGCTTTGGGGGACAGGGGGAAGGTCTGAAGCTTTCTTT TRBV11-2 once TRBD1 TRBJ1-1
CAISEFWGPSSYEQYF TGTGCCATCAGTGAGTTTTGGGGGCCTAGCTCCTACGAGCAGTACTTC TRBV10-3 many NA TRBJ2-7
CASSLVTGSQETQYF TGTGCCAGCAGCTTGGTTACAGGTTCACAAGAGACCCAGTACTTC TRBV5-5 many NA TRBJ2-5
CASRNPRGTGELFF TGTGCCAGCAGGAATCCAAGGGGCACCGGGGAGCTGTTTTTT TRBV7-9 many NA TRBJ2-2
CASSVEGFSTALGNTIYF TGTGCCAGCAGCGTAGAGGGGTTCAGTACAGCTTTGGGAAACACCATATATTTT TRBV9 NA NA TRBJ1-3
CASSHPYNEQFF TGTGCCAGCAGCCATCCCTACAATGAGCAGTTCTTC TRBV11-2 many NA TRBJ2-1
CSGDQGANTEAFF TGCAGTGGTGACCAGGGGGCGAACACTGAAGCTTTCTTT TRBV20-1 many TRBD1 TRBJ1-1
CSARDPPATNEKLFF TGCAGTGCTAGAGACCCCCCCGCAACTAATGAAAAACTGTTTTTT TRBV20-1 many NA TRBJ1-4
CASSFMGLAGRGETQYF TGTGCCAGCAGCTTCATGGGACTAGCGGGAAGGGGGGAGACCCAGTACTTC TRBV7-2 many TRBD2 TRBJ2-5
CSVVEAQYF TGCAGCGTTGTTGAGGCCCAGTACTTC TRBV29-1 once NA TRBJ2-5
CASSLVAAGGYEQYF TGTGCCAGCAGCTTAGTGGCGGCAGGGGGCTACGAGCAGTACTTC TRBV7-9 once TRBD1 TRBJ2-7
CASSSQGAYNEQFF TGTGCCAGCAGTTCCCAGGGGGCCTACAATGAGCAGTTCTTC TRBV6-6 NA TRBD1 TRBJ2-1
CASSMGGGQANEKLFF TGCGCCAGCAGTATGGGGGGGGGCCAAGCTAATGAAAAACTGTTTTTT TRBV10-2 NA NA TRBJ1-4
CASNPPGQLTGYTF TGTGCCAGCAACCCACCGGGACAACTCACCGGCTACACCTTC TRBV5-6 many NA TRBJ1-2
CASSKRVQPPDTQYF TGTGCCAGCAGCAAGCGGGTCCAACCCCCAGATACGCAGTATTTT TRBV6-5 many NA TRBJ2-3
CASSKRNYGYTF TGTGCCAGCAGTAAGAGGAACTATGGCTACACCTTC TRBV27 few NA TRBJ1-2
CAWSWARGAFF TGTGCCTGGAGTTGGGCTCGAGGAGCTTTCTTT TRBV30 few NA TRBJ1-1
CAISPRSAGVDNEQYF TGTGCCATCAGCCCGCGGTCCGCGGGGGTGGACAATGAGCAGTATTTT TRBV10-3 NA TRBD2 TRBJ2-3
CSARRQPSYEQYF TGCAGTGCTAGAAGACAGCCCTCCTACGAGCAGTACTTC TRBV20-1 many NA TRBJ2-7
CASSQEGVETFVGYGYTF TGCGCCAGCAGCCAAGAAGGGGTTGAAACTTTCGTTGGGTATGGCTACACCTTC TRBV4-1 many NA TRBJ1-2
CASSLGSRNNSPLHF TGTGCCAGCAGCTTAGGCTCCAGGAACAATTCACCCCTCCACTTT TRBV7-2 many NA TRBJ1-6